This T cell receptor beta chain was documented in a study of T cell responses to AZD1222 COVID-19 vaccine. Study-wide findings and caveats: Vaccine-related CD4 TCRs covered spike, predominating at 160-218 and 743-854.

The protocol was immunoSEQ multiplex PCR, while the TCRdb copy is restricted to in-frame clones and leaves out a portion. The sample includes about 120,000 clones, approximately 83% seen only once; the top ten take approximately 4%. This clone was seen only once. Its antigen remains unidentified. V lost 0 bases and J lost 2, with 10 bases in between. Germline V gene sequence: CDR1 SGHRS, CDR2 YFSETQ. The CDR3 has 15 amino acids. The chain links TRBV5-1 to TRBJ2-3; possibly TRBD2 for D (6 bases). Source: peripheral blood, taken on day 0 of MenACWY control vaccination. The TCR originated in an adult in good health. The CDR3 loop reads CASSLDGTLTDTQYF. The CDR3 DNA is TGCGCCAGCAGCTTGGATGGGACTCTCACAGATACGCAGTATTTT. Filled out from reference TRBV5-1 and TRBJ2-3, the complete variable domain reads KAGVTQTPRYLIKTRGQQVTLSCSPISGHRSVSWYQQTPGQGLQFLFEYFSETQRNKGNFPGRFSGRQFSNSRSEMNVSTLELGDSALYLCASSLDGTLTDTQYFGPGTRLTVL.